These 6 T cell receptor beta chains originate from one sample sequenced in a study of T cell responses to AZD1222 COVID-19 vaccine. Sequencing was performed with immunoSEQ multiplex PCR; in TCRdb, only in-frame clones are kept and a portion is missing. The sample records around 160,000 clones, more than 70% being singletons. Source: peripheral blood, taken on day 0 of AZD1222 vaccination. Source of these receptors: an adult in good health.

This chain connects TRBV4-2 to TRBJ1-3; tentative D call: TRBD1 (5 bases). CDR1 LGHNA and CDR2 YNFKEQ come from the germline V gene. V was pared by 0 bases and J by 0 bases, with 12 bases between. The length of the CDR3 is 17 residues. This CDR3 reads CASSQDSQALSGNTIYF. The CDR3 nucleotides are TGTGCCAGCAGCCAAGACTCACAGGCCCTCTCTGGAAACACCATATATTTT.

V is TRBV21-1 and J is TRBJ2-1; the table's D gene call, TRBD1, was not cross checked with the DNA. TRBV21-1 is a documented pseudogene. The CDR3 contains 18 residues. The DNA for the CDR3 is TGTGCCAGCAGCAATAAGACGTGGGCAGGGGGTTTTTACAATGAGCAGTTCTTC. Protein product: CASSNKTWAGGFYNEQFF.

The gene calls are TRBV12-3 or TRBV12-4 and TRBJ1-1; D remains ambiguous. The CDR3 is 13 residues long. Deletions cut 6 bases from V and 6 bases from J, with 14 bases between. The CDR3 reads CASRTVGIAEAFF. In DNA, the CDR3 is TGTGCCAGCAGAACGGTGGGGATCGCTGAAGCTTTCTTT.

The CDR3 loop is CASSPGIPTGELFF. The DNA for the CDR3 is TGCGCCAGCAGCCCGGGGATCCCCACCGGGGAGCTGTTTTTT. The rearrangement links TRBV5-1 to TRBJ2-2, with D possibly being TRBD2 (5 bases). Trimming removed 4 bases from V and 4 bases from J, with 11 bases in between. CDR1 and CDR2 (germline): SGHRS, YFSETQ. The CDR3 covers 14 residues. The full variable domain, its missing parts supplied by reference TRBV5-1 and TRBJ2-2, is KAGVTQTPRYLIKTRGQQVTLSCSPISGHRSVSWYQQTPGQGLQFLFEYFSETQRNKGNFPGRFSGRQFSNSRSEMNVSTLELGDSALYLCASSPGIPTGELFFGEGSRLTVL.

The chain employs TRBV27 and TRBJ1-2; possible D gene TRBD1, 6 bases. Per the germline V gene, CDR1 is MNHEY and CDR2 is SMNVEV (reference sequence). Trimming removed 0 bases from V and 8 bases from J, with 19 bases in between. This CDR3 contains 16 residues. The DNA for the CDR3 is TGTGCCAGCAGTTTATCATGGCGGGAAGGGGGGGACGGCTACACCTTC. This sequence encodes CASSLSWREGGDGYTF.

V is TRBV10-3 and J is TRBJ2-3; TRBD1 agrees at 7 bases. This CDR3 has 14 amino acids. J lost 5 bases, V lost 5 bases, and 7 bases had no gene match. The germline V gene encodes CDR1 ENHRY and CDR2 SYGVKD. Here the CDR3 reads CAISRQGEKDTQYF. CDR3 nucleotide sequence: TGTGCCATCAGTCGACAGGGAGAAAAAGATACGCAGTATTTT.